This entry features one TCR beta chain sequence. What it recognizes is unknown. The data stem from a study of T cells in localized non-small cell lung cancer. Study observations and caveats: There was higher T cell clonality in uninvolved adjacent lung than in tumor, and it was highest there. With higher T cell density in blood came longer overall survival.

This CDR3 is built from 13 residues. The V and J ends lost 5 bases and 1 base respectively, with 6 bases between them. Germline V CDR1 and CDR2: KGHSH, LQKENI. Method: immunoSEQ multiplex PCR; TCRdb's copy keeps in-frame clones and lacks some. The sample records some 80,000 clones, almost 85% being singletons. The specimen was peripheral blood, collected before any cancer treatment. The chain has TRBV18 and TRBJ1-5, with no clear D. This receptor was obtained from a man aged 40 to 69 with stage I lung adenocarcinoma. CDR3 bases: TGTGCCAGCTCAGTGGGGAGCAATCAGCCCCAGCATTTT. Translation: CASSVGSNQPQHF.